What follows are 6 T cell receptor beta chains derived from one specimen sequenced in a study of OX40 agonist ivuxolimab in advanced cancers. Library generation was performed with the immunoSEQ multiplex PCR assay. Imported from immuneACCESS, the table was reduced by TCRdb to in-frame sequences with V and J called. These copies leave out some clones; in studies compared against another copy, an unresolved V gene accounts for under half, and the cause of the remainder is not known. The sample table lists some 71,000 clones, approximately 91% of them with a count of one. Roughly 15% of the sample goes to the ten largest clones. The specimen comprised CD4+ or CD8+ T cells sorted from blood, sampled in a trial of the OX40 agonist ivuxolimab. The source of these receptors is an adult with an advanced solid tumor such as melanoma, head and neck, liver or kidney cancer.

V is TRBV29-1 and J is TRBJ2-5, with a weak D call TRBD2 (5 bases). The J call may be faulty, since TRBJ2-7 better matches the DNA end. Looked up from germline, CDR1 is SQVTM and CDR2 is ANQGSEA. The CDR3 covers 13 residues. The CDR3 loop reads CSVSLREPYEQYF. CDR3 sequence (DNA): TGCAGCGTTTCCTTACGGGAACCCTACGAGCAGTACTTC.

This chain uses TRBV4-1 with TRBJ2-7, with 10 nucleotides matching TRBD1. CDR1 and CDR2 (germline): MGHRA, YSYEKL. The junction had 1 base not matched to a gene; V was cut back by 3 bases and J by 5 bases. The CDR3 has 13 amino acids. CDR3 nucleotide sequence: TGCGCCAGCAGCCAGACAGGGGGCGACGAGCAGTACTTC. Encoded protein: CASSQTGGDEQYF.

This clone was counted a single time. The chain recombines TRBV9 with TRBJ2-1, with TRBD2 matching over 8 bases. V trimming: 7 bases; J trimming: 4 bases; junction bases outside the gene matches: 10. The CDR3 loop spans 15 amino acids. In germline, CDR1 is SGDLS, CDR2 YYNGEE. In nucleotides, the CDR3 is TGTGCCAGCGCGCGCGGGCGGGAGGCGTACAATGAGCAGTTCTTC. This encodes CASARGREAYNEQFF.

The rearrangement joins TRBV28 to TRBJ2-3, with 10 bases lining up with TRBD2. V dropped 3 bases and J dropped 1; count of bases not matched to a gene: 4. CDR1 and CDR2 (germline): MDHEN, SYDVKM. The CDR3 has 16 amino acids. In nucleotides, the CDR3 is TGTGCCAGCAGTTTCCCTAGCGGGAGAGGCACAGATACGCAGTATTTT. Protein product: CASSFPSGRGTDTQYF. Variable domain in full (rest from reference TRBV28 and TRBJ2-3): DVKVTQSSRYLVKRTGEKVFLECVQDMDHENMFWYRQDPGLGLRLIYFSYDVKMKEKGDIPEGYSVSREKKERFSLILESASTNQTSMYLCASSFPSGRGTDTQYFGPGTRLTVL.

V gene TRBV4-1 combines with J gene TRBJ2-1; D is unresolved. Trimming took off 3 bases at V and 8 bases at J, with 11 bases between the two ends. Germline CDR1 and CDR2: MGHRA and YSYEKL. This CDR3 spans 13 amino acids. The CDR3 DNA is TGCGCCAGCAGCCAGATGCTGGACCATGAGCAGTTCTTC. This encodes CASSQMLDHEQFF.

V and J are TRBV4-2 and TRBJ1-4; D unclear. This CDR3 spans 13 amino acids. Trimming took 0 bases from V and 3 from J, leaving 2 bases between them. Germline-derived CDR1 and CDR2 are LGHNA and YNFKEQ. The CDR3 DNA reads TGTGCCAGCAGCCAAGAAGCTAATGAAAAACTGTTTTTT. Protein sequence: CASSQEANEKLFF.